Below are 20 T cell receptor beta chains sequenced from a single sample in a study of siplizumab effects on memory and regulatory T cells. Generated by immunoSEQ multiplex PCR, the TCRdb table keeps only in-frame clones and is missing some. Among 87,000 or so clones listed, nearly 95% were seen once. The sequenced sample was non-Treg CD4+ T cells sorted from blood. These receptors all stem from a human donor in good health.

Concerning this clone itself: One junction end does not reproduce the germline sequence, and a read error may be involved. V and J are TRBV9 and TRBJ1-1; tentatively, D is TRBD1 (5 bases). The CDR3 loop spans 13 amino acids. CDR1 is SGDLS, CDR2 YYNGEE, per germline. The CDR3 region is CASSVEGNTETFF. CDR3 coding DNA: TGTGCCAGCAGCGTAGAGGGGAACACTGAAACTTTCTTT.

This clone has a handful of counts. The genes are TRBV6-5 and TRBJ2-7, with TRBD2 as a possible D gene (5 bases). The ends were cut back, 5 bases at V and 0 bases at J, with 8 bases in the middle. Per the germline V gene, CDR1 is MNHEY and CDR2 is SVGAGI. This CDR3 region has 13 residues. The chain's CDR3 is CASSRGSSYEQYF. CDR3 coding DNA: TGTGCCAGCAGTCGGGGAAGCTCCTACGAGCAGTACTTC.

This chain joins TRBV5-4 and TRBJ1-5; the D gene is possibly TRBD1 (5 bases). Germline CDR1 SGHNT, CDR2 YYREEE (reference sequence). The CDR3 is 14 amino acids. V shed 0 bases and J shed 5 bases, with 9 bases lying between them. The CDR3 DNA reads TGTGCCAGCAGCTTGGCAGGGCTTGATCAGCCCCAGCATTTT. The encoded protein is CASSLAGLDQPQHF.

The rearrangement links TRBV7-8 to TRBJ2-3; no clear D. This CDR3 is built from 12 residues. In germline, CDR1 is SGHVS, CDR2 FQNEAQ. The V end was cut by 7 bases, the J end by 5 bases, with 10 bases between. Here the CDR3 DNA reads TGTGCCAGCACGGACGCCGGAGATACGCAGTATTTT. Amino acids: CASTDAGDTQYF.

This clone appeared once. This chain uses TRBV18 with TRBJ2-6; D ambiguous. V was shortened by 2 bases and J by 0 bases, with 14 bases between the two germline ends. The CDR3 has 18 residues. The germline CDR1 and CDR2 sequences are KGHSH and LQKENI. This CDR3 reads CASSPSSPGPSGANVLTF. Here the CDR3 DNA reads TGTGCCAGCTCACCATCTTCCCCAGGACCCTCTGGGGCCAACGTCCTGACTTTC.

The chain employs TRBV10-3 and TRBJ1-6; perhaps TRBD1 as D (5 bases). The CDR3 totals 14 residues. Germline-derived CDR1 and CDR2 are ENHRY and SYGVKD. Trimming shortened V by 4 bases and J by 9 bases, and 13 bases separated the two germline ends. The CDR3 nucleotides are TGTGCCATCAGTGCGGGCAGGGAGGGTTCACCCCTCCACTTT. Residues: CAISAGREGSPLHF.

V gene TRBV5-6 combines with J gene TRBJ2-3; D gene unclear. Germline lookup yields CDR1 SGHDT and CDR2 YYEEEE. The V gene lost 0 bases and the J gene lost 1 base, with 9 bases spanning the gap. The length of the CDR3 is 15 residues. The CDR3 nucleotides read TGTGCCAGCAGCTTGGATTCCCCTCGCACAGATACGCAGTATTTT. This gives the protein CASSLDSPRTDTQYF. Full variable domain (remainder filled in from reference TRBV5-6 and TRBJ2-3): DAGVTQSPTHLIKTRGQQVTLRCSPKSGHDTVSWYQQALGQGPQFIFQYYEEEERQRGNFPDRFSGHQFPNYSSELNVNALLLGDSALYLCASSLDSPRTDTQYFGPGTRLTVL.

The chain uses TRBV6-5 and TRBJ2-7; D unresolved. Germline CDR1 reads MNHEY; CDR2 reads SVGAGI. The ends were cut back, 4 bases at V and 6 bases at J, with 10 bases in the middle. The CDR3 length is 12 residues. The CDR3 coding sequence is TGTGCCAGCAGTTCACCCACCGGCGAGCAGTACTTC. Its protein product is CASSSPTGEQYF.

The rearrangement uses TRBV18 and TRBJ2-1; D is ambiguous. The CDR3 loop spans 11 amino acids. Between the trimmed V and J ends, which lost 1 base and 7 bases, there was a span of 2 bases. Germline V CDR1 and CDR2: KGHSH, LQKENI. CDR3 loop: CASSPQNEQFF. For the CDR3, the DNA is TGTGCCAGCTCACCACAAAATGAGCAGTTCTTC. Using reference TRBV18 and TRBJ2-1 for the parts outside the CDR3, the full variable domain is NAGVMQNPRHLVRRRGQEARLRCSPMKGHSHVYWYRQLPEEGLKFMVYLQKENIIDESGMPKERFSAEFPKEGPSILRIQQVVRGDSAAYFCASSPQNEQFFGPGTRLTVL.

This clone was counted a single time. The V gene is TRBV7-3, the J gene TRBJ1-1, with D hard to call. CDR3 length: 12 residues. Trimming removed 5 bases at V and 6 bases at J, with 10 bases between. Germline CDR1 SGHTA, CDR2 FQGTGA. In nucleotides, the CDR3 is TGTGCCAGCAGCCGTGGTGACGCTGAAGCTTTCTTT. Translated, it gives CASSRGDAEAFF. The variable domain in full, completed from reference TRBV7-3 and TRBJ1-1, reads GAGVSQTPSNKVTEKGKYVELRCDPISGHTALYWYRQSLGQGPEFLIYFQGTGAADDSGLPNDRFFAVRPEGSVSTLKIQRTERGDSAVYLCASSRGDAEAFFGQGTRLTVV.

The V gene is TRBV4-1, the J gene TRBJ2-3; TRBD2 aligns across 10 bases. This CDR3 region has 16 residues. The ends lost 0 bases at V and 7 bases at J; junction bases unmatched: 7. The germline V gene has CDR1 MGHRA and CDR2 YSYEKL. The CDR3: CASSQEQAGGGNTQYF. The DNA for the CDR3 is TGCGCCAGCAGCCAAGAGCAAGCGGGGGGGGGCAATACGCAGTATTTT.

This clone was counted only a few times. V gene TRBV6-1 combines with J gene TRBJ2-2; D might be TRBD2 (6 bases). Trimming removed 2 bases at V and 2 bases at J, with 9 bases between. The CDR3 has 15 amino acids. CDR1 MNHNS and CDR2 SASEGT come from the germline V gene. The CDR3 DNA reads as TGTGCCAGCAGTGAATTACTAGCAAACACCGGGGAGCTGTTTTTT. Translating it yields CASSELLANTGELFF.

The gene calls are TRBV10-3 and TRBJ1-1, with unresolved D. Germline CDR1 and CDR2: ENHRY and SYGVKD. The CDR3 covers 13 residues. Trimming removed 10 bases from V and 1 base from J, with 13 bases in between. Written as DNA, the CDR3 is TGTGCCACCGAAGGAGAGCGGAACACTGAAGCTTTCTTT. Its translation: CATEGERNTEAFF.

This rearrangement joins TRBV19 to TRBJ1-2, with a possible D match to TRBD1 (5 bases). The CDR3 loop spans 13 amino acids. Germline V gene sequence: CDR1 LNHDA, CDR2 SQIVND (reference sequence). The V end lost 5 bases, the J end lost 0 bases, and 7 bases lay between the germline ends. CDR3 sequence: CASSGAPNYGYTF. The CDR3 region has the DNA TGTGCCAGTAGTGGGGCACCTAACTATGGCTACACCTTC.

The rearrangement links TRBV7-3 to TRBJ2-1; TRBD2 agrees at 8 bases. The ends lost 3 bases at V and 7 bases at J; junction bases unmatched: 8. This CDR3 has 15 amino acids. Germline loops: CDR1 SGHTA, CDR2 FQGTGA. This CDR3 is CASSLTSDPTNEQFF. The DNA for the CDR3 is TGTGCCAGCAGCTTGACTAGCGATCCAACAAATGAGCAGTTCTTC.

The chain carries TRBV15 and TRBJ1-1; TRBD1 is a possible D gene (6 bases). CDR3 size: 14 residues. V dropped 3 bases and J dropped 6 bases, with 14 bases sitting between them. Germline V gives CDR1 LNHNV, CDR2 YYDKDF (reference sequence). The CDR3 DNA reads TGTGCCACCAGCAGGGACAGTCGTTCGCCTGAAGCTTTCTTT. The encoded protein is CATSRDSRSPEAFF.

The V and J genes are TRBV5-1 and TRBJ2-7; D not resolved. This CDR3 comprises 13 residues. The V and J ends lost 5 bases and 0 bases respectively, with 9 bases between them. The germline V gene has CDR1 SGHRS and CDR2 YFSETQ. Here the CDR3 reads CASRPASSYEQYF. For the CDR3, the DNA is TGCGCCAGCAGGCCGGCGAGCTCCTACGAGCAGTACTTC.

The chain couples TRBV7-9 to TRBJ1-1; 12 bases are a match to TRBD1. J was trimmed by 6 bases and V by 1 base; bases with no gene match: 3. This CDR3 spans 15 amino acids. Germline V gene sequence: CDR1 SEHNR, CDR2 FQNEAQ (reference sequence). CDR3 amino acids: CASSLDGTGGSEAFF. The CDR3 DNA sequence: TGTGCCAGCAGCTTAGATGGGACAGGGGGCTCTGAAGCTTTCTTT. Based on the CDR3 plus reference TRBV7-9 and TRBJ1-1, the full variable domain is DTGVSQNPRHKITKRGQNVTFRCDPISEHNRLYWYRQTLGQGPEFLTYFQNEAQLEKSRLLSDRFSAERPKGSFSTLEIQRTEQGDSAMYLCASSLDGTGGSEAFFGQGTRLTVV.

This sequence joins TRBV30 and TRBJ2-5; 7 bases fit TRBD2. The germline V gene has CDR1 GTSNPN and CDR2 SVGIG (reference sequence). V was pared by 1 base and J by 2 bases, with 7 bases of the junction left unmatched. CDR3 length: 15 residues. CDR3 bases: TGTGCCTGGAGTGGGGCTAGCGGTACACAAGAGACCCAGTACTTC. Protein product: CAWSGASGTQETQYF.

V is TRBV25-1 and J is TRBJ2-3; D might be TRBD2 (6 bases). Trimming stripped 3 bases from V and 4 bases from J, with 17 bases between. CDR3 length: 16 residues. Germline V gene sequence: CDR1 MGHDK, CDR2 SYGVNS. The CDR3 bases are TGTGCCAGCAGTGACTTCGGGAGACGCGGCCCAGATACGCAGTATTTT. Protein: CASSDFGRRGPDTQYF.